The rows below give T cell receptor beta chains drawn from one sample of a study of cytomegalovirus exposure and HLA in healthy donors. Clones were read by immunoSEQ multiplex PCR, and TCRdb kept only the in-frame ones, dropping some. The table shows roughly 70,000 clones, with just under 85% occurring only once. The sequencing sample was made of PBMCs. These receptors originate from a young man in good health and CMV-seronegative. Each CDR3 is given with its conserved first and last residue. A D gene is named only where the DNA matches it firmly. Clone size appears in some rows only: once, few, many, or a class for an expanded clone.

clone_size	d_call	v_call	j_call	cdr3_nt	cdr3_aa
NA	TRBD1	TRBV2	TRBJ1-1	TGTGCCAGCAGGCCGACAGGGGGTGTTGCTGAAGCTTTCTTT	CASRPTGGVAEAFF
NA	NA	TRBV11-3	TRBJ1-1	TGTGCCAGCAGCTCTCCGGGACTCCAGAACACTGAAGCTTTCTTT	CASSSPGLQNTEAFF
NA	NA	TRBV7-8	TRBJ2-5	TGTGCCAGCAGCCGCCAAGAGACCCAGTACTTC	CASSRQETQYF
NA	NA	TRBV7-9	TRBJ2-1	TGTGCCAGCAGTCCTCCGACAGAGCGACTCTACTACAATGAGCAGTTCTTC	CASSPPTERLYYNEQFF
NA	TRBD1	TRBV9	TRBJ2-1	TGTGCCAGCAACGGGGGACAGGACTACAATGAGCAGTTCTTC	CASNGGQDYNEQFF
NA	TRBD2	TRBV11-3	TRBJ2-5	TGTGCCAGCAGCTTAGATGGGACTACCCAAGAGACCCAGTACTTC	CASSLDGTTQETQYF
NA	TRBD1	TRBV6-5	TRBJ2-3	TGTGCCAGCAGTTACTCGGGACAGGGACCAGATACGCAGTATTTT	CASSYSGQGPDTQYF
many	NA	TRBV6-4	TRBJ2-2	TGTGCCAGCAGCTTTGAACAGGGGGGGACCGGGGAGCTGTTTTTT	CASSFEQGGTGELFF
NA	TRBD1	TRBV5-4	TRBJ2-1	TGTGCCAGCAGCCTTAGGACAGGAGCGCTTGGTGAGCAGTTCTTC	CASSLRTGALGEQFF
NA	NA	TRBV7-7	TRBJ2-5	TGTGCTAGCAGCCCGCTTGGGGGCCAGAAGACCCAGTACTTC	CASSPLGGQKTQYF
NA	NA	TRBV9	TRBJ1-5	TGTGCCAGCAGCCTCGGACAGTCGTCTCAGCCCCAGCATTTT	CASSLGQSSQPQHF
NA	TRBD2	TRBV7-2	TRBJ2-7	TGTGCCAGCAGCCAGCAGCGGGGGCTGACCTACGAGCAGTACTTC	CASSQQRGLTYEQYF
NA	NA	TRBV27	TRBJ2-4	TGTGCCAGCAGTACCAGGTCCAAAAACATTCAGTACTTC	CASSTRSKNIQYF
NA	TRBD1	TRBV5-8	TRBJ1-2	TGTGCCAGCAGTCCGGGACAGGCCTTTTATGGCTACACCTTC	CASSPGQAFYGYTF
NA	TRBD1	TRBV6-1	TRBJ1-5	TGTGCCAGCAGTTTTGGGACAGTTAGCAATCAGCCCCAGCATTTT	CASSFGTVSNQPQHF
NA	NA	TRBV25-1	TRBJ1-1	TGTGCCAGCATGTGGGGAACAGGGATCGAAGCTTTCTTT	CASMWGTGIEAFF
NA	NA	TRBV28	TRBJ2-2	TGTGTTAGTCGGGGGTACACCGGGGAGCTGTTTTTT	CVSRGYTGELFF
NA	NA	TRBV7-9	TRBJ2-1	TGTGCCAGCAGCTTACAGGGAGGGGGCAATGAGCAGTTCTTC	CASSLQGGGNEQFF
NA	NA	TRBV5-1	TRBJ2-2	TGCGCCAGCAGCTCCGGACAGTACACCGGGGAGCTGTTTTTT	CASSSGQYTGELFF
few	NA	TRBV6-6	TRBJ1-2	TGTGCCAGCAGCTCTAGCGGATTAGGGAGCCATGGCTACACCTTC	CASSSSGLGSHGYTF
NA	NA	TRBV27	TRBJ2-2	TGTGCCAGCAGTTTCTCTAGGGGTGGTACCGGGGAGCTGTTTTTT	CASSFSRGGTGELFF
NA	NA	TRBV4-1	TRBJ1-1	TGCGCCAGCAGCCAACCAGCAGGTCGAGCTTTCTTT	CASSQPAGRAFF
once	TRBD2	TRBV28	TRBJ2-2	TGTGCCAGCCGTGTAGCGGGGGAGAACACCGGGGAGCTGTTTTTT	CASRVAGENTGELFF
NA	TRBD1	TRBV2	TRBJ1-1	TGTGCCAGCAGCGTACAGGGGTTTGGTCTGGCTTTCTTT	CASSVQGFGLAFF
NA	TRBD2	TRBV7-9	TRBJ2-2	TGTGCCAGCAGAGCGTTTAAGGGACTAGACACCGGGGAGCTGTTTTTT	CASRAFKGLDTGELFF
NA	NA	TRBV5-1	TRBJ2-1	TGCGCCAGCAGCTCCGGGGGAGAAAGGTACAATGAGCAGTTCTTC	CASSSGGERYNEQFF
NA	NA	TRBV10-3	TRBJ2-1	TGTGCCATCAGTGAGTCGGGGGGGCTATGGGACAATGAGCAGTTCTTC	CAISESGGLWDNEQFF
NA	NA	TRBV19	TRBJ2-7	TGTGCCCCCCGAGGTGGTAGGTCCACCTACGAGCAGTACTTC	CAPRGGRSTYEQYF
NA	TRBD1	TRBV27	TRBJ2-1	TGTGCCAGCAGTACTAGGACAGGGAATGAGCAGTTCTTC	CASSTRTGNEQFF